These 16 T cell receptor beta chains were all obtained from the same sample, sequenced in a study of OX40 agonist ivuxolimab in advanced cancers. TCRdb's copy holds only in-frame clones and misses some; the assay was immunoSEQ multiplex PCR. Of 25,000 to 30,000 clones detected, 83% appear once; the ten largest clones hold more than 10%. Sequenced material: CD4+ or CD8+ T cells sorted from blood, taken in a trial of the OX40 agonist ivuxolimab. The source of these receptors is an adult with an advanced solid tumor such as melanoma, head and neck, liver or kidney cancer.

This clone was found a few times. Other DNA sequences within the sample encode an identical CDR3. The CDR3, as DNA: TGTGCCAGCAGCCCTCCGGACAGGGCCATATATGGCTACACCTTC. Amino acids: CASSPPDRAIYGYTF. The V and J genes are TRBV7-9 and TRBJ1-2, with 8 bases that match TRBD1. The germline V gene encodes CDR1 SEHNR and CDR2 FQNEAQ (reference sequence). V trimming: 5 bases; J trimming: 5 bases; junction bases outside the gene matches: 10. CDR3 length equals 15 residues.

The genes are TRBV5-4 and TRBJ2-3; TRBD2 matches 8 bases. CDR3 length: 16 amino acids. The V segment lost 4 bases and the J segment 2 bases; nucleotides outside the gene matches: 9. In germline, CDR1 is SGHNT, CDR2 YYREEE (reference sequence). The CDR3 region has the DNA TGTGCCAGCAGCGGGAGCGGCGGGGGGCCCACAGATACGCAGTATTTT. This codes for CASSGSGGGPTDTQYF.

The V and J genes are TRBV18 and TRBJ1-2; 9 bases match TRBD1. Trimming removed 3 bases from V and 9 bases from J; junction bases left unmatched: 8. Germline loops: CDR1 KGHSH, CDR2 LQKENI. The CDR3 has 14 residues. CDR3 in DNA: TGTGCCAGCTCACCCCCCTGGGACAGGGAACGCTACACCTTC. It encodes CASSPPWDRERYTF.

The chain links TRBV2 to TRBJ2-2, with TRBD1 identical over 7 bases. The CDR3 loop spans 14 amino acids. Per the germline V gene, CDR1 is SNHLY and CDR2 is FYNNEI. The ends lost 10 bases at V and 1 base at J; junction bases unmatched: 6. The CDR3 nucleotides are TGTGCCATCGGCGGACAGGAGAACACCGGGGAGCTGTTTTTT. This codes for CAIGGQENTGELFF.

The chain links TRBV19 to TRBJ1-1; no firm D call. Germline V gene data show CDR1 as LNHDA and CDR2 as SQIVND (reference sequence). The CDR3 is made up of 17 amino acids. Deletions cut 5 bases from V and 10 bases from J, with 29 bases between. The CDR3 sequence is CASSAAPPGQAMGRAFF. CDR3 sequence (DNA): TGTGCCAGTAGTGCCGCACCCCCGGGTCAAGCGATGGGTCGAGCTTTCTTT.

CDR3 protein: CASSLGTTGVTDTQYF. CDR3 in DNA: TGTGCCAGTAGTCTGGGGACGACCGGTGTCACAGATACGCAGTATTTT. The J gene is TRBJ2-3, the V gene TRBV19; the D gene could be TRBD1 or TRBD2 (5 bases each). Trimming left V 5 bases short and J 2 bases short, with 17 bases between. Looked up from germline, CDR1 is LNHDA and CDR2 is SQIVND (reference sequence). This CDR3 has 16 amino acids.

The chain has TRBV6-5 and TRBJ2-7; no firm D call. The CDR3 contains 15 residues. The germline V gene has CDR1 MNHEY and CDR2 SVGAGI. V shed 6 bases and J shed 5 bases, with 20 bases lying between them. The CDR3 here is CASRPTFSSTHEQYF. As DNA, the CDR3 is TGTGCCAGCAGGCCGACTTTTTCGTCCACCCACGAGCAGTACTTC.

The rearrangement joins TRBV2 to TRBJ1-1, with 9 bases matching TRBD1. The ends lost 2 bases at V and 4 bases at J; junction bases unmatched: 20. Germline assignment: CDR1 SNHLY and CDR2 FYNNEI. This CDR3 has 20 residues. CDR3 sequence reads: CASSEQQPGQGFARGTEAFF. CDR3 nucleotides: TGTGCCAGCAGTGAACAACAGCCGGGACAGGGATTTGCCCGGGGCACTGAAGCTTTCTTT.

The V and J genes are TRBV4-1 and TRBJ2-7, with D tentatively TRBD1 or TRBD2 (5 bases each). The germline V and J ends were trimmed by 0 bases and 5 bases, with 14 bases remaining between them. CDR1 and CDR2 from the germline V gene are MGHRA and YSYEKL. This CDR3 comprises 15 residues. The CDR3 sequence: CASSQDGDPDNEQYF. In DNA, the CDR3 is TGCGCCAGCAGCCAAGACGGGGACCCCGACAACGAGCAGTACTTC.

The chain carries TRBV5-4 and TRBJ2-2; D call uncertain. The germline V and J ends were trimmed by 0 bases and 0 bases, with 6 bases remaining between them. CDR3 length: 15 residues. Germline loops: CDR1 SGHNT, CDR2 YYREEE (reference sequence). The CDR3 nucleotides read TGTGCCAGCAGCTTGGCCAGGACGAACACCGGGGAGCTGTTTTTT. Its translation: CASSLARTNTGELFF. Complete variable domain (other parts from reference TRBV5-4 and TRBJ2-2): ETGVTQSPTHLIKTRGQQVTLRCSSQSGHNTVSWYQQALGQGPQFIFQYYREEENGRGNFPPRFSGLQFPNYSSELNVNALELDDSALYLCASSLARTNTGELFFGEGSRLTVL.

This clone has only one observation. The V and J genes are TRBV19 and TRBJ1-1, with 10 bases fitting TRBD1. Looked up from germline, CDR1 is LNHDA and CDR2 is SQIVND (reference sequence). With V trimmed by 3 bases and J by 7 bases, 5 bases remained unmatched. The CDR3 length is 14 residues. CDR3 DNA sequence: TGTGCCAGTAGTATTGACAGGGGGCCCGTTGAAGCTTTCTTT. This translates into CASSIDRGPVEAFF.

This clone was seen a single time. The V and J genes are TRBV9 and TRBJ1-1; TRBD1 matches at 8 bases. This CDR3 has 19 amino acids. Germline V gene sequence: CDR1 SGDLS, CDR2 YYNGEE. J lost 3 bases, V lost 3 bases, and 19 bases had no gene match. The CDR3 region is CASSERGGTTGARDTEAFF. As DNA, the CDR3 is TGTGCCAGCAGCGAGAGGGGGGGAACGACAGGGGCCCGGGACACTGAAGCTTTCTTT. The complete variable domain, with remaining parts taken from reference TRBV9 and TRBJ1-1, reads DSGVTQTPKHLITATGQRVTLRCSPRSGDLSVYWYQQSLDQGLQFLIQYYNGEERAKGNILERFSAQQFPDLHSELNLSSLELGDSALYFCASSERGGTTGARDTEAFFGQGTRLTVV.

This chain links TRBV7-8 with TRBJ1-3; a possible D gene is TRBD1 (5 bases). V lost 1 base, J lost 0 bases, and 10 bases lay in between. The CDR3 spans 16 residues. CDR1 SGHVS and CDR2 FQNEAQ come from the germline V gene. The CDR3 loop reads CASSLVGQASGNTIYF. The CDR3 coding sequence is TGTGCCAGCAGCTTAGTGGGGCAGGCCTCTGGAAACACCATATATTTT.

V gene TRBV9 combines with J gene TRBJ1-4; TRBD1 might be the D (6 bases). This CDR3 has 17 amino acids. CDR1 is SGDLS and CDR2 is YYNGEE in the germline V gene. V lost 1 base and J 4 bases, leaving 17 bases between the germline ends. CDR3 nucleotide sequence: TGTGCCAGCAGCGTAAGCTTCAGGGGACACGGTAATGAAAAACTGTTTTTT. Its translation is CASSVSFRGHGNEKLFF.

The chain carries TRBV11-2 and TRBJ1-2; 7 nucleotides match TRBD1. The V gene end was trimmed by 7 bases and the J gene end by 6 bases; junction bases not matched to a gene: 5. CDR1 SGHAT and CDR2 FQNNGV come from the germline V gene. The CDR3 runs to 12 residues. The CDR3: CASTPQGNGYTF. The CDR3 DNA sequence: TGTGCCAGCACACCACAGGGGAATGGCTACACCTTC.

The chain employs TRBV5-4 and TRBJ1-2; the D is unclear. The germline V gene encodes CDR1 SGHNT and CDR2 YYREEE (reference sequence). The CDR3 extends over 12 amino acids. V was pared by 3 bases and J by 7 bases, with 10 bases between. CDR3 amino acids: CASSWDLSGYTF. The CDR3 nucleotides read TGTGCCAGCAGCTGGGATTTAAGTGGCTACACCTTC.